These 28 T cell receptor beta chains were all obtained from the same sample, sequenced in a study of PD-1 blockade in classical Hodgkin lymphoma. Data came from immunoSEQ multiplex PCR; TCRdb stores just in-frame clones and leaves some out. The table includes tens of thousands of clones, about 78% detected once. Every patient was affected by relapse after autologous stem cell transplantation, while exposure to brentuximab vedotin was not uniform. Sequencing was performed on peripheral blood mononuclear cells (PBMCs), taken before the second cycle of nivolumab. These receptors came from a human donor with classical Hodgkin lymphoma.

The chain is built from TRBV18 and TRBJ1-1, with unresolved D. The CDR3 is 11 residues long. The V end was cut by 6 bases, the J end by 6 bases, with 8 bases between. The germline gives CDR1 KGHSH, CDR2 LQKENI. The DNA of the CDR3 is TGTGCCAGCTCTCCTCAATCTGAAGCTTTCTTT. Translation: CASSPQSEAFF.

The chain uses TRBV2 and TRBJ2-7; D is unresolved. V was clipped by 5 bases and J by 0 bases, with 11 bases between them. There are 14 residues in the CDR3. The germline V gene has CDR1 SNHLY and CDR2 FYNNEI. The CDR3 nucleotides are TGTGCCAGCAGTCGGCCGGTTACCTCCTACGAGCAGTACTTC. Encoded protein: CASSRPVTSYEQYF.

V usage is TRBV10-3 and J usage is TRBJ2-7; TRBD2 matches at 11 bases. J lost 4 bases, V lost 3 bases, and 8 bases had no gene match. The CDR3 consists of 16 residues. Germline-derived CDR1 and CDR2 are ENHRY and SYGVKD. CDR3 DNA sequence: TGTGCCATCAGTGATATAGGGACTAGCGGTTATTACGAGCAGTACTTC. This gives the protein CAISDIGTSGYYEQYF.

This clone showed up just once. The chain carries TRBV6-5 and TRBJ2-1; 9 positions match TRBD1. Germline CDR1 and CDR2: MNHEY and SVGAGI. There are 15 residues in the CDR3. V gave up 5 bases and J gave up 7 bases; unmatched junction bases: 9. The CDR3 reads CASSRTGARQNEQFF. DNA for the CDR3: TGTGCCAGCAGTCGGACAGGGGCCCGGCAGAATGAGCAGTTCTTC.

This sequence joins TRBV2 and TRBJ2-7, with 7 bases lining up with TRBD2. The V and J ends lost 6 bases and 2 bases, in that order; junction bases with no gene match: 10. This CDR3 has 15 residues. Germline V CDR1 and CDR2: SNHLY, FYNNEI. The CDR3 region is CASRRRGGTPYEQYF. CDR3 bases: TGTGCCAGCAGACGCCGCGGGGGAACCCCCTACGAGCAGTACTTC.

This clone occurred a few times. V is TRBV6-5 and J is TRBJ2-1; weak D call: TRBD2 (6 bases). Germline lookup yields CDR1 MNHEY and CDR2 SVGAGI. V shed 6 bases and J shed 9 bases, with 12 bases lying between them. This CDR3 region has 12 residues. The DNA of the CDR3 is TGTGCCAGCAGACAACCCGGGAGTGAGCAGTTCTTC. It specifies CASRQPGSEQFF.

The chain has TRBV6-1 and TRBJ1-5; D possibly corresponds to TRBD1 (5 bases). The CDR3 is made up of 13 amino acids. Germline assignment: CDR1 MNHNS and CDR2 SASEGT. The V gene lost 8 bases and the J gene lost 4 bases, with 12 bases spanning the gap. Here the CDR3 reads CASGAIPNQPQHF. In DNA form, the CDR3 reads TGTGCCAGCGGGGCTATCCCAAATCAGCCCCAGCATTTT.

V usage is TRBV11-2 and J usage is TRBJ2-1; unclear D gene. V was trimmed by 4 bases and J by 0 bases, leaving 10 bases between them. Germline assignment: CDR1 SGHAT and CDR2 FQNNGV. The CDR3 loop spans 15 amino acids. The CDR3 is CASSWRINSYNEQFF. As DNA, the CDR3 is TGTGCCAGCAGCTGGAGAATCAACTCCTACAATGAGCAGTTCTTC.

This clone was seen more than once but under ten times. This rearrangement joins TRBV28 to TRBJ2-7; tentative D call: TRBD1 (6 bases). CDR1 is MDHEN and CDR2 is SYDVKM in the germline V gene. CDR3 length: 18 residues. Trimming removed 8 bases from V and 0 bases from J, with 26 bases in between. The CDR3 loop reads CASRLTGNRQASSYEQYF. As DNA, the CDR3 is TGTGCCAGCCGATTAACGGGTAATCGACAGGCGAGCTCCTACGAGCAGTACTTC.

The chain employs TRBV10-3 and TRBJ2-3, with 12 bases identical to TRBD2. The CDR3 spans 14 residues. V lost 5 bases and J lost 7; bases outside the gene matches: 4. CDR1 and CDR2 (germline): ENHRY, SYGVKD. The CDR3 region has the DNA TGTGCCATCAGTCAACTAGCGGGAGGACATACGCAGTATTTT. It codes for CAISQLAGGHTQYF.

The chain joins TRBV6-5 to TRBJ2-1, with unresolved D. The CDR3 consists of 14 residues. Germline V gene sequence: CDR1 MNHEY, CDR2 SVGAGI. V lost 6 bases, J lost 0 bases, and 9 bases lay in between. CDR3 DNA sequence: TGTGCCAGCAGCCGCGACACCTCCTACAATGAGCAGTTCTTC. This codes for CASSRDTSYNEQFF.

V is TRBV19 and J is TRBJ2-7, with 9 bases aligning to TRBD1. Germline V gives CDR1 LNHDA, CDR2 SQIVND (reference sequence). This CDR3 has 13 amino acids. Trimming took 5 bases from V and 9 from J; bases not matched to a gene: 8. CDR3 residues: CASSPGTGQMQYF. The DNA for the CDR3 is TGTGCCAGTAGTCCCGGGACAGGGCAAATGCAGTACTTC.

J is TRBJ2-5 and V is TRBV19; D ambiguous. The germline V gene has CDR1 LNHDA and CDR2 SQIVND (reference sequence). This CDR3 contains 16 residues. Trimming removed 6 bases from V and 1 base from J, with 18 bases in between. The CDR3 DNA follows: TGTGCCAGTAGCCCTAGGACCCTATACTCCCAAGAGACCCAGTACTTC. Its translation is CASSPRTLYSQETQYF.

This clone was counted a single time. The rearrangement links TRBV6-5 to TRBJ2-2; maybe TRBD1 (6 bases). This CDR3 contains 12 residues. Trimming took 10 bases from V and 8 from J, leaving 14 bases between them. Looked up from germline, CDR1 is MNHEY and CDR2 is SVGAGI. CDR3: CATRGVTGELFF. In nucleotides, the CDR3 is TGTGCCACCAGGGGAGTCACAGGGGAGCTGTTTTTT.

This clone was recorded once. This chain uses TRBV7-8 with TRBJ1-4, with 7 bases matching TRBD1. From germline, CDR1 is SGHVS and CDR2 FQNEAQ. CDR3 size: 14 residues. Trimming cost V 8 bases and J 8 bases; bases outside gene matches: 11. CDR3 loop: CASGTTGRSEKLFF. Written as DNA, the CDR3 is TGTGCCAGCGGTACGACAGGGCGGTCCGAAAAACTGTTTTTT. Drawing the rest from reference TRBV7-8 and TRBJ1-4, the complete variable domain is GAGVSQSPRYKVAKRGQDVALRCDPISGHVSLFWYQQALGQGPEFLTYFQNEAQLDKSGLPSDRFFAERPEGSVSTLKIQRTQQEDSAVYLCASGTTGRSEKLFFGSGTQLSVL.

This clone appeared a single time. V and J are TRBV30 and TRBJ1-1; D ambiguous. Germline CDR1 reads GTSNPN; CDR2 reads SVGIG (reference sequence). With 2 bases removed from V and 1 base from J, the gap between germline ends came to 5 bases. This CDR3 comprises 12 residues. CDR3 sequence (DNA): TGTGCCTGGAGTCCCCAGAACACTGAAGCTTTCTTT. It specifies CAWSPQNTEAFF.

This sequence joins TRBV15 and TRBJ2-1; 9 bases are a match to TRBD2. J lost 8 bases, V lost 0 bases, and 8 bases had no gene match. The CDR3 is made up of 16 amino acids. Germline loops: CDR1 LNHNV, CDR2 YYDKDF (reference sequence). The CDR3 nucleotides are TGTGCCACCAGCAGAGAGGGTAGCGGGAGTATGGATGAGCAGTTCTTC. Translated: CATSREGSGSMDEQFF. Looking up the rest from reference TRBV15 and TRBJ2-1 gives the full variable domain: DAMVIQNPRYQVTQFGKPVTLSCSQTLNHNVMYWYQQKSSQAPKLLFHYYDKDFNNEADTPDNFQSRRPNTSFCFLDIRSPGLGDTAMYLCATSREGSGSMDEQFFGPGTRLTVL.

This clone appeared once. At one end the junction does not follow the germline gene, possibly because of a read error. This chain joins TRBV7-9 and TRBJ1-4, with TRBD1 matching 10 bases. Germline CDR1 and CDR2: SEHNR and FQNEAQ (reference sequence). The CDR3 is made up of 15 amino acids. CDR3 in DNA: TGTGCCAGCAGCCTAGCGACAGGGGGCCTGGAAAAACTGTTTTTT. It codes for CASSLATGGLEKLFF.

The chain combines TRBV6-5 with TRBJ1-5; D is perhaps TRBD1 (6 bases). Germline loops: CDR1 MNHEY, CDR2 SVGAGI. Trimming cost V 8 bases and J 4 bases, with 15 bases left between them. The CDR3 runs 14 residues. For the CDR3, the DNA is TGTGCCAGCCGTCCCGGGACAACTAATCAGCCCCAGCATTTT. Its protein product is CASRPGTTNQPQHF.

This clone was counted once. The CDR3 sequence is CASSEWGHGVYEQYF. CDR3 coding DNA: TGCGCCAGCAGTGAGTGGGGCCATGGGGTTTACGAGCAGTACTTC. The V and J genes are TRBV10-2 and TRBJ2-7; TRBD1 is a possible D gene (5 bases). The V end was cut by 1 base, the J end by 4 bases, with 14 bases between. The CDR3 has 15 amino acids. From germline, CDR1 is WSHSY and CDR2 SAAADI.

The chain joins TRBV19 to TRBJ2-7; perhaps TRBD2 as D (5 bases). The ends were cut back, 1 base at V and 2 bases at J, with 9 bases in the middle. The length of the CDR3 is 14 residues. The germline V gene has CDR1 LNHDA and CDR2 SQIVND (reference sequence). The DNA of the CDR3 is TGTGCCAGTAGTATAGTAGACGGGACCTACGAGCAGTACTTC. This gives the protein CASSIVDGTYEQYF.

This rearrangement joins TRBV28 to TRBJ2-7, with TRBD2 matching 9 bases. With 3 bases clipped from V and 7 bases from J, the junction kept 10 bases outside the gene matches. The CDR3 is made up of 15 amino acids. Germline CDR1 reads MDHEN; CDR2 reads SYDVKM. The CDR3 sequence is CASSFILAGEREQYF. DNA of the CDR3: TGTGCCAGCAGTTTCATATTAGCGGGAGAACGGGAGCAGTACTTC.

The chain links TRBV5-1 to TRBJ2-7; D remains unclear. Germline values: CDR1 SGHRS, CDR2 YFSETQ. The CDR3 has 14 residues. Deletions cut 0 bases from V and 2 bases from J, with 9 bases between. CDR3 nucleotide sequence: TGCGCCAGCAGCTTGGTGAACTCAGCCTACGAGCAGTACTTC. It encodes CASSLVNSAYEQYF.

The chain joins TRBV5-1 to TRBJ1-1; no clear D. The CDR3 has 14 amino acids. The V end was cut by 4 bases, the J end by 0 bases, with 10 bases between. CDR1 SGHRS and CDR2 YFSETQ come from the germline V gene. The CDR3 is CASSRTGMNTEAFF. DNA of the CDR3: TGCGCCAGCAGCCGGACGGGGATGAACACTGAAGCTTTCTTT. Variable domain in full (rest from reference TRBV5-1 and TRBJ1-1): KAGVTQTPRYLIKTRGQQVTLSCSPISGHRSVSWYQQTPGQGLQFLFEYFSETQRNKGNFPGRFSGRQFSNSRSEMNVSTLELGDSALYLCASSRTGMNTEAFFGQGTRLTVV.

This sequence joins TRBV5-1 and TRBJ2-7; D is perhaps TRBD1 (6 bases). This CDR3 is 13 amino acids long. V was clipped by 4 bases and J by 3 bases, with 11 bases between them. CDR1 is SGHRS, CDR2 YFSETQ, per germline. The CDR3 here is CASSINRDYEQYF. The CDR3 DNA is TGCGCCAGCAGCATTAACAGGGACTACGAGCAGTACTTC.

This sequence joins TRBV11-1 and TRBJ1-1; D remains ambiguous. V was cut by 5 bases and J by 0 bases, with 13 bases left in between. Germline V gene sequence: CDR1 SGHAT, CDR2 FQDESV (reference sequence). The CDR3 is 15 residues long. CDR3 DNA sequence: TGTGCCAGCAGCCAACCACTCGCGGTGAACACTGAAGCTTTCTTT. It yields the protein CASSQPLAVNTEAFF.

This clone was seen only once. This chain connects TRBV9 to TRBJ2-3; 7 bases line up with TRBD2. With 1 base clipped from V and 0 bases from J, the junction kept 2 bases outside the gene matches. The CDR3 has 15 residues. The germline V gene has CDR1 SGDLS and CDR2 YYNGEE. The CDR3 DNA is TGTGCCAGCAGCGTAAGAGCGGGGAGCACAGATACGCAGTATTTT. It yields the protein CASSVRAGSTDTQYF.

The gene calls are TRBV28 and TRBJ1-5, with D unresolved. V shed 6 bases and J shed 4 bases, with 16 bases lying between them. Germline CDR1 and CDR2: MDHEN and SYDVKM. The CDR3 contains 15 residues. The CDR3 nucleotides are TGTGCCAGCAGCCCGCATGGGCAGATAAATCAGCCCCAGCATTTT. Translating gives CASSPHGQINQPQHF.